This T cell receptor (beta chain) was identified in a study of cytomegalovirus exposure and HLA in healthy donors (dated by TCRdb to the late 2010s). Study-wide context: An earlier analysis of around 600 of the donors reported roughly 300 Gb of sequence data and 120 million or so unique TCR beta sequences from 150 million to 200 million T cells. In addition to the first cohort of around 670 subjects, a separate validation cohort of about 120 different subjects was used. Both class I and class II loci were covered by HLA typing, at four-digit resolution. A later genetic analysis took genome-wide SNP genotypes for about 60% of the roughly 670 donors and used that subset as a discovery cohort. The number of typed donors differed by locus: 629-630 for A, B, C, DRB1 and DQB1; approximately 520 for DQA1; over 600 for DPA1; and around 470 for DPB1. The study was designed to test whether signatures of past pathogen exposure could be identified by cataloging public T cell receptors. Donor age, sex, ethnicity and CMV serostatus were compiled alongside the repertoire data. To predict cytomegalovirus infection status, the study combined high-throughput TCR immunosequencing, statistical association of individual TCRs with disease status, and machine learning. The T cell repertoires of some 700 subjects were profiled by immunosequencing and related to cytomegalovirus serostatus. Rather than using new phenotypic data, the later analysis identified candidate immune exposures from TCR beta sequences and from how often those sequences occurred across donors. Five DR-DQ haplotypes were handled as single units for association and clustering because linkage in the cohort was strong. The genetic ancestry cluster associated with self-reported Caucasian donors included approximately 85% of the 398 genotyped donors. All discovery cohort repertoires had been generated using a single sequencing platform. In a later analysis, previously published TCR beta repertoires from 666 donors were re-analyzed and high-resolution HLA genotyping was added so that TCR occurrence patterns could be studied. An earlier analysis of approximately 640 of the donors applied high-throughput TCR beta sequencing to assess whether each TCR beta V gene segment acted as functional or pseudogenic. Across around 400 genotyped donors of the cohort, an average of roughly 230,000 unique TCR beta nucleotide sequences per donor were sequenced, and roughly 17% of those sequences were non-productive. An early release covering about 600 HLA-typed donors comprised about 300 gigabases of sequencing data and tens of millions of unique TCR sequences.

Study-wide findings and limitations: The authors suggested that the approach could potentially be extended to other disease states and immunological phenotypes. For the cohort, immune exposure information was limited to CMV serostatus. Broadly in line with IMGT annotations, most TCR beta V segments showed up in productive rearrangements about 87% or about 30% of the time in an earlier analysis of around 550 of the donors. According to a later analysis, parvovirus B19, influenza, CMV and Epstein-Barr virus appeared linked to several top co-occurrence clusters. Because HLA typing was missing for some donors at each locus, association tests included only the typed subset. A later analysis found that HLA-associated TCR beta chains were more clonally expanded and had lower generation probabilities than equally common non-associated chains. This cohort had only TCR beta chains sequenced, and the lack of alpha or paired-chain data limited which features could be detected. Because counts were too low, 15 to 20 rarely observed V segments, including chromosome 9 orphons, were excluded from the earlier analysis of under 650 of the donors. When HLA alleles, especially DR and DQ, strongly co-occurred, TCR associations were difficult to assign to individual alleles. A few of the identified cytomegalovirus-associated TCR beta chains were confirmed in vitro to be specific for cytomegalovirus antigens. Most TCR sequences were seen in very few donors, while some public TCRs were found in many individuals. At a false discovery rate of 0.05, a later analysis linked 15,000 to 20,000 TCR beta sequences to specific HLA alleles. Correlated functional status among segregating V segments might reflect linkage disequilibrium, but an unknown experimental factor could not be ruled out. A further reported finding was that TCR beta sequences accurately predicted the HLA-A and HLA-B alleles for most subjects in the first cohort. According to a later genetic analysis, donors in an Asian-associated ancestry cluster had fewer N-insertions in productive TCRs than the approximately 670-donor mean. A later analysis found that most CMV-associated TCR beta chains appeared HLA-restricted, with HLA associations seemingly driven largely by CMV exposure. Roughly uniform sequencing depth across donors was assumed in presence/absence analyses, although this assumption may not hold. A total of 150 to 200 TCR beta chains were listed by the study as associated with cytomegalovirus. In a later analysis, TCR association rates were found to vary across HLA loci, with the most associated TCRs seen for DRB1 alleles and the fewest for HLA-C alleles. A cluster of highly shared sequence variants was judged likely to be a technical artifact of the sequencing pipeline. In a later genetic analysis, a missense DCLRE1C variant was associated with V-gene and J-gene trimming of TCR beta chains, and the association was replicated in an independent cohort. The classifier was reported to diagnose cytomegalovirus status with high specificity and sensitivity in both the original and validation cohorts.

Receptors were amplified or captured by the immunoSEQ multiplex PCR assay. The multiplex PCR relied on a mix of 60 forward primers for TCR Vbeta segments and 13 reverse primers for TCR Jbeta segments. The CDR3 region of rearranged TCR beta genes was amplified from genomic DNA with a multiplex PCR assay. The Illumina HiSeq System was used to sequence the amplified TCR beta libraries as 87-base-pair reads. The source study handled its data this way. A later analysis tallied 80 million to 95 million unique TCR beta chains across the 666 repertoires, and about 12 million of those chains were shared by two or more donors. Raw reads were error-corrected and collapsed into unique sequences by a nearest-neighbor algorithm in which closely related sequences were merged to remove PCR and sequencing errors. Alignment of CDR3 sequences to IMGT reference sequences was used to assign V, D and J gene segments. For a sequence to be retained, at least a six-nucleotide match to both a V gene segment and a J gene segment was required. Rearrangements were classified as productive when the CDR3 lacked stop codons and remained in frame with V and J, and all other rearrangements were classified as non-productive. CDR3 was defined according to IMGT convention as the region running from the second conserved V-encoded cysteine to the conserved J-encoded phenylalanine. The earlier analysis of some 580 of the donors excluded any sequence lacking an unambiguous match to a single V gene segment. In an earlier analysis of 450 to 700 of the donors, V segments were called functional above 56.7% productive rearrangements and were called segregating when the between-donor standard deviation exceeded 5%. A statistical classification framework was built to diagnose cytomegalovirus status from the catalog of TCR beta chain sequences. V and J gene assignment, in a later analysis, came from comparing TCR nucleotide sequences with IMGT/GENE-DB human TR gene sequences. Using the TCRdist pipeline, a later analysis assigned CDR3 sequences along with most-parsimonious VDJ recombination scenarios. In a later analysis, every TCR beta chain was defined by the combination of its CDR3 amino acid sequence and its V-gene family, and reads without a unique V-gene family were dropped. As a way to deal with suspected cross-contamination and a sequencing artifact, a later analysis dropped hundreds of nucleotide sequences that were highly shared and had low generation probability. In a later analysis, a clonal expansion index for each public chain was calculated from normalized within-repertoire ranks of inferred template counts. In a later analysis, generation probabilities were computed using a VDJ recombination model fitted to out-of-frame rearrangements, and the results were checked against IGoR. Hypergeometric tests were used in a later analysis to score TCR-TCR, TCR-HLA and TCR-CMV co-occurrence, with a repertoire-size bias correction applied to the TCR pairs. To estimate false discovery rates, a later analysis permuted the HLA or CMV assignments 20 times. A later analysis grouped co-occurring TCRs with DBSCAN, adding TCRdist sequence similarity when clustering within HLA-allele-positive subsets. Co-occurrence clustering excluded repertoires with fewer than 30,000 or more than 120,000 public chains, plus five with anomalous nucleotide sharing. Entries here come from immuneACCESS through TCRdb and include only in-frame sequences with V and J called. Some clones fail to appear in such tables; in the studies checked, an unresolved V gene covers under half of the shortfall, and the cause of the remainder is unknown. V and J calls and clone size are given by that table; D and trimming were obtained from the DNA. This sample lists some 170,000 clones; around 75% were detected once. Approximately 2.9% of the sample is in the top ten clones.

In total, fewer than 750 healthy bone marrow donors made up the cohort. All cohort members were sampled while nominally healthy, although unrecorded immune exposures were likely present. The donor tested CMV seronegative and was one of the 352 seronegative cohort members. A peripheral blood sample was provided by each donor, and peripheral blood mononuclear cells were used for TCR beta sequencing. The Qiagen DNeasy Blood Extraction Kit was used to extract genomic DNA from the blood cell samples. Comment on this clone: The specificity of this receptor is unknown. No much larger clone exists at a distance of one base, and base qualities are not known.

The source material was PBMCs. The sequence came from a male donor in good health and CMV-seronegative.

The CDR3 corresponds to CSVEGQGFGYTF. In nucleotide form, the sequence is TGCAGCGTTGAGGGACAGGGTTTTGGCTACACCTTC. This chain is built from TRBV29-1 and TRBJ1-2, and 9 junctional nucleotides match TRBD1. Inclusive of the bounding cysteine and phenylalanine, the CDR3 is 12 residues long. The sequence is cut down to CDR3 DNA, 36 bases in frame from base 1. CDR1 and CDR2 are drawn from the germline V gene: SQVTM, ANQGSEA. Compared with germline, V lacks 3 bases and J lacks 7 bases; bases without a gene match: 3.